Sequencing of this T cell receptor (beta chain) was carried out in a study of cytomegalovirus exposure and HLA in healthy donors. Study observations and caveats: Some highly shared sequence variants likely arose as a pipeline artifact. TCR beta sequences reportedly predicted the HLA-A and HLA-B alleles of most subjects accurately. Listed as cytomegalovirus-associated were 150 or so TCR beta chains.

The germline V gene encodes CDR1 GTSNPN and CDR2 SVGIG (reference sequence). This CDR3 contains 14 residues. Unmatched junction bases numbered 4, after V lost 2 bases and J lost 2 bases. On this clone itself: Its target is unknown.

It was with 60 Vbeta and 13 Jbeta primers that the PCR ran. Libraries were prepared by immunoSEQ multiplex PCR; TCRdb keeps only in-frame clonotypes and omits some of them. The repertoire holds around 130,000 clones, with 65% to 85% as singletons. This sequence joins TRBV30 and TRBJ1-1, with 8 bases aligning to TRBD1. The receptor was derived from a woman between 18 and 30 years old in good health and CMV-seronegative. The source material was PBMCs. In DNA, the CDR3 is TGTGCCTGGAGTTTTGGACAGGGCAACACTGAAGCTTTCTTT. It encodes CAWSFGQGNTEAFF.